This TCR beta chain emerged from a study of blood T cells in healthy people across ages. Whole-study results and caveats: Underestimates were what the diversity estimates from one million T cells were considered to be.

V lost 0 bases, J lost 10 bases, and 19 bases lay in between. This CDR3 spans 15 amino acids. CDR1 MGHRA and CDR2 YSYEKL come from the germline V gene. Next came a second PCR, run for 7 to 11 cycles, which used a sample-barcoded 5' primer along with a J-beta primer mix. TCRdb independently ran MiXCR on the 5' RACE reads; one entry per CDR3 protein. The sample has hundreds of thousands of distinct CDR3 sequences; about 34% are singletons. This clonotype was picked up many times. The antigen is unknown. The rearrangement joins TRBV4-1 to TRBJ2-7; possibly TRBD2 for D (5 bases). Sequencing was carried out using blood. This receptor was identified in a woman of 80 years or more in good health. The CDR3 DNA sequence: TGCGCCAGCAGCCAAGAGGCAGTCAGGTTAGGAGGACAGTACTTC. It specifies CASSQEAVRLGGQYF.